The 22 T cell receptor beta chains below come from one sample, sequenced in a study of CD8 T cells in Susac syndrome. Random hexamers primed reverse transcription of 0.5 to 1 ug RNA. Via MiXCR, TCRdb re-called the immunoSEQ multiplex PCR reads, giving one row per CDR3 protein. The table records about 190,000 distinct CDR3 sequences, approximately 93% of them present only once. The sample consisted of CD4+ T cells from PBMCs. These receptors originate from a human donor in good health.

The V and J genes are TRBV6-5 and TRBJ2-3; TRBD2 agrees at 13 bases. Germline CDR1 and CDR2: MNHEY and SVGAGI. The CDR3 length is 17 residues. The junction had 6 bases not matched to a gene; V was cut back by 4 bases and J by 2 bases. CDR3 loop: CASSSGLAGLHTDTQYF. CDR3 nucleotide sequence: TGTGCCAGCAGTTCGGGACTAGCGGGGCTACACACAGATACGCAGTATTTT.

The rearrangement links TRBV6-1 to TRBJ2-3, with TRBD1 matching over 7 bases. V shed 6 bases and J 2 bases; nucleotides not matched to a gene: 11. The germline gives CDR1 MNHNS, CDR2 SASEGT. The CDR3 is made up of 16 amino acids. The CDR3: CASSVSRDSHTDTQYF. CDR3 nucleotide sequence: TGTGCCAGCAGCGTGAGCCGGGACAGTCACACAGATACGCAGTATTTT.

V is TRBV12-3 or TRBV12-4 and J is TRBJ2-7, with D hard to call. CDR3 length: 13 residues. Trimming shortened V by 1 base and J by 2 bases, and 6 bases separated the two germline ends. DNA for the CDR3: TGTGCCAGCAGTTTAGGGCTAACCTACGAGCAGTACGTC. Its translation: CASSLGLTYEQYV.

This chain uses TRBV4-1 with TRBJ1-1; possibly TRBD1 for D (6 bases). The CDR3 is 11 residues long. Trimming pared 5 bases from V and 6 bases from J, leaving 7 bases between. Looked up from germline, CDR1 is MGHRA and CDR2 is YSYEKL. In DNA form, the CDR3 reads TGCGCCAGCAGCAAGGGGGCTGAAGCTTTCTTT. As protein: CASSKGAEAFF.

The genes are TRBV2 and TRBJ1-4; tentatively, D is TRBD1 (5 bases). Deletions cut 4 bases from V and 8 bases from J, with 8 bases between. Germline-derived CDR1 and CDR2 are SNHLY and FYNNEI. The CDR3 contains 12 residues. The DNA of the CDR3 is TGTGCCAGCAGTGTCCACAGGGAAAAACTGTTTTTT. Amino acid sequence: CASSVHREKLFF.

As DNA, the CDR3 is TGTGCCATCAGTGAGGATCTGGAAGCTTTCTTT. Its protein product is CAISEDLEAFF. The chain uses TRBV10-3 and TRBJ1-1; D gene unclear. The length of the CDR3 is 11 residues. V was clipped by 2 bases and J by 8 bases, with 6 bases between them. Looked up from germline, CDR1 is ENHRY and CDR2 is SYGVKD.

J is TRBJ1-2 and V is TRBV21-1; the D call TRBD1 from the table was never checked on the DNA. TRBV21-1 represents a pseudogene. This CDR3 has 12 amino acids. CDR3 nucleotide sequence: TGTGCCAGCGGGGGGACAGGGGACGGCTACACCTTC. Translation: CASGGTGDGYTF.

The chain employs TRBV28 and TRBJ1-5; D gene uncertain. The length of the CDR3 is 14 residues. V was shortened by 5 bases and J by 6 bases, with 14 bases between the two germline ends. Germline V gives CDR1 MDHEN, CDR2 SYDVKM. The CDR3 region has the DNA TGTGCCAGCAGTAACTTTGTGAGGAGTCAGCCCCAGCATTTT. Translation: CASSNFVRSQPQHF. Using reference TRBV28 and TRBJ1-5 for the parts outside the CDR3, the full variable domain is DVKVTQSSRYLVKRTGEKVFLECVQDMDHENMFWYRQDPGLGLRLIYFSYDVKMKEKGDIPEGYSVSREKKERFSLILESASTNQTSMYLCASSNFVRSQPQHFGDGTRLSIL.

V is TRBV29-1 and J is TRBJ2-5; 9 positions match TRBD1. Germline V gene sequence: CDR1 SQVTM, CDR2 ANQGSEA. The V segment lost 6 bases and the J segment 5 bases; nucleotides outside the gene matches: 10. There are 14 residues in the CDR3. CDR3 residues: CSVRGQGRSETQYF. CDR3 nucleotide sequence: TGCAGCGTCCGCGGACAGGGGCGATCGGAGACCCAGTACTTC.

A few counts support this clonotype. The chain is built from TRBV12-3 or TRBV12-4 and TRBJ2-5; D remains ambiguous. The CDR3 is made up of 12 amino acids. V lost 5 bases and J lost 5, with 9 bases in between. The CDR3 sequence is CASSPRRETQYF. In DNA, the CDR3 is TGTGCCAGCAGTCCCCGCCGGGAGACCCAGTACTTC.

In this sample, this clonotype turned up once. The chain uses TRBV20-1 and TRBJ1-2; D gene unclear. Trimming shortened V by 3 bases and J by 4 bases, and 24 bases separated the two germline ends. Germline CDR1 DFQATT, CDR2 SNEGSKA (reference sequence). The CDR3 runs to 17 residues. The CDR3 nucleotides read TGCAGTGCTAGTTTTCCCCCCGGCCGCCAACGGCTCTATGGCTACACCTTC. Protein: CSASFPPGRQRLYGYTF.

The rearrangement links TRBV6-5 to TRBJ2-3; TRBD2 matches at 9 bases. Trimming took 5 bases from V and 2 from J; bases not matched to a gene: 5. The CDR3 is 15 residues long. The germline gives CDR1 MNHEY, CDR2 SVGAGI. DNA for the CDR3: TGTGCCAGCAGTAATAGACTAGCGGACACAGATACGCAGTATTTT. As protein: CASSNRLADTDTQYF.

V and J are TRBV27 and TRBJ2-4, with no clear D. Germline V gene data show CDR1 as MNHEY and CDR2 as SMNVEV (reference sequence). The CDR3 is 16 residues long. V was clipped by 3 bases and J by 2 bases, with 14 bases between them. The CDR3 protein is CASSLGHQISKNIQYF. Written as DNA, the CDR3 is TGTGCCAGCAGTTTGGGTCACCAGATTTCCAAAAACATTCAGTACTTC.

This chain joins TRBV29-1 and TRBJ2-3; D assignment may be TRBD1 or TRBD2 (5 bases each). CDR1 SQVTM and CDR2 ANQGSEA come from the germline V gene. The CDR3 spans 14 residues. V shed 7 bases and J shed 5 bases, with 19 bases lying between them. The CDR3 nucleotides are TGCAGCGCATCCTGGGGGTCAAAAGGAGATACGCAGTATTTT. This sequence encodes CSASWGSKGDTQYF.

V and J are TRBV29-1 and TRBJ1-1; D might be TRBD1 (5 bases). The CDR3 contains 13 residues. V was trimmed by 4 bases and J by 4 bases, leaving 13 bases between them. Germline CDR1 SQVTM, CDR2 ANQGSEA. The CDR3 DNA is TGCAGCGTTGTACGGCAGGGTGGCACTGAAGCTTTCTTT. It is translated as CSVVRQGGTEAFF.

The chain carries TRBV5-1 and TRBJ2-7; D may be TRBD1 (5 bases). Looked up from germline, CDR1 is SGHRS and CDR2 is YFSETQ. The CDR3 spans 14 residues. V was pared by 3 bases and J by 2 bases, with 12 bases between. The DNA of the CDR3 is TGCGCCAGCAGCTATGACAGACCTACCTACGAGCAGTACTTC. Protein product: CASSYDRPTYEQYF.

V is TRBV5-1 and J is TRBJ2-1, with no clear D. CDR1 is SGHRS, CDR2 YFSETQ, per germline. The CDR3 runs to 15 residues. V dropped 3 bases and J dropped 5 bases, with 15 bases sitting between them. The CDR3 loop reads CASSWGSLPHNEQFF. The CDR3 nucleotides read TGCGCCAGCAGCTGGGGAAGCCTCCCCCACAATGAGCAGTTCTTC.

This chain links TRBV5-4 with TRBJ2-2; D is unclear. Germline V gene lookup returns CDR1 SGHNT and CDR2 YYREEE (reference sequence). The CDR3 spans 14 residues. V was clipped by 8 bases and J by 3 bases, with 14 bases between them. The CDR3 nucleotides are TGTGCCAGTTCTCCCACCCCGGACACCGGGGAGCTGTTTTTT. Encoded protein: CASSPTPDTGELFF.

The chain is built from TRBV19 and TRBJ2-2; D is possibly TRBD1 (5 bases). Per germline, CDR1 LNHDA and CDR2 SQIVND (reference sequence). This CDR3 has 15 residues. Trimming shortened V by 4 bases and J by 6 bases, and 15 bases separated the two germline ends. The CDR3 region has the DNA TGTGCCAGTAGTACCCAGGGAAGTAGATCCGGGGAGCTGTTTTTT. This sequence encodes CASSTQGSRSGELFF.

The rearrangement links TRBV5-1 to TRBJ1-1; D is unresolved. V lost 0 bases and J 1 base, leaving 10 bases between the germline ends. Germline loops: CDR1 SGHRS, CDR2 YFSETQ. The CDR3 extends over 15 amino acids. This CDR3 is CASSLERIPNTEAFF. CDR3 nucleotide sequence: TGCGCCAGCAGCTTGGAGAGGATACCGAACACTGAAGCTTTCTTT. The whole variable domain, remainder taken from reference TRBV5-1 and TRBJ1-1, is KAGVTQTPRYLIKTRGQQVTLSCSPISGHRSVSWYQQTPGQGLQFLFEYFSETQRNKGNFPGRFSGRQFSNSRSEMNVSTLELGDSALYLCASSLERIPNTEAFFGQGTRLTVV.

This clonotype was counted a few times. The genes are TRBV7-9 and TRBJ2-3, with D perhaps TRBD1 (5 bases). The germline V gene has CDR1 SEHNR and CDR2 FQNEAQ (reference sequence). Deletions cut 0 bases from V and 1 base from J, with 8 bases between. The CDR3 has 15 residues. The CDR3 is CASSLAGAGTDTQYF. The CDR3, as DNA: TGTGCCAGCAGCTTAGCTGGGGCCGGCACAGATACGCAGTATTTT.

The rearrangement links TRBV7-9 to TRBJ1-5, with 7 bases aligning to TRBD1. The CDR3 contains 14 residues. The V segment lost 5 bases and the J segment 3 bases; nucleotides outside the gene matches: 4. The germline V gene has CDR1 SEHNR and CDR2 FQNEAQ (reference sequence). CDR3 sequence (DNA): TGTGCCAGCAGCACAACAGGGGCCAATCAGCCCCAGCATTTT. Protein sequence: CASSTTGANQPQHF. The variable domain in full, completed from reference TRBV7-9 and TRBJ1-5, reads DTGVSQNPRHKITKRGQNVTFRCDPISEHNRLYWYRQTLGQGPEFLTYFQNEAQLEKSRLLSDRFSAERPKGSFSTLEIQRTEQGDSAMYLCASSTTGANQPQHFGDGTRLSIL.